Below, 5 T cell receptor beta chains from the same sample are listed, as sequenced in a study of beta chain features in type 1 diabetes. cDNA synthesis used the whole RNA isolate, giving expressed TCRB sequences. The method was immunoSEQ multiplex PCR; TCRdb's version includes in-frame clones alone and lacks a portion of them. Among under 900,000 clones listed, about a sixth were seen once. The source material was naive CD4+ T cells from blood. These receptors were obtained from a woman between 18 and 29 years old in good health.

This clone turned up a few times. This chain connects TRBV7-9 to TRBJ1-1; D call uncertain. Trimming removed 1 base from V and 11 bases from J, with 5 bases in between. The germline V gene has CDR1 SEHNR and CDR2 FQNEAQ (reference sequence). The CDR3 spans 10 residues. The CDR3 is CASSLERAFF. The CDR3 nucleotides read TGTGCCAGCAGCTTAGAAAGGGCTTTCTTT.

This chain links TRBV18 with TRBJ1-2; D perhaps matches TRBD1 (5 bases). The germline V and J ends were trimmed by 3 bases and 4 bases, with 18 bases remaining between them. Germline CDR1 KGHSH, CDR2 LQKENI. The CDR3 length is 16 residues. CDR3 loop: CASSPQLMGDAYGYTF. Written as DNA, the CDR3 is TGTGCCAGCTCACCCCAACTCATGGGGGACGCCTATGGCTACACCTTC.

The sample holds a few counts of this clone. The chain couples TRBV7-2 to TRBJ2-7; D gene ambiguous. Trimming took off 5 bases at V and 3 bases at J, with 11 bases between the two ends. CDR1 SGHTA and CDR2 FQGNSA come from the germline V gene. The CDR3 covers 13 residues. CDR3: CASSPVSRYEQYF. DNA of the CDR3: TGTGCCAGCAGCCCGGTGAGCCGCTACGAGCAGTACTTC.

The chain carries TRBV18 and TRBJ2-2, with 7 bases matching TRBD2. The CDR3 consists of 16 residues. Germline values: CDR1 KGHSH, CDR2 LQKENI. V trimming: 2 bases; J trimming: 6 bases; junction bases outside the gene matches: 9. CDR3 DNA: TGTGCCAGCTCACCATACGCGGGAGAATGGGCCGGGGAGCTGTTTTTT. Translating gives CASSPYAGEWAGELFF. The full variable domain, rest sourced from reference TRBV18 and TRBJ2-2, is NAGVMQNPRHLVRRRGQEARLRCSPMKGHSHVYWYRQLPEEGLKFMVYLQKENIIDESGMPKERFSAEFPKEGPSILRIQQVVRGDSAAYFCASSPYAGEWAGELFFGEGSRLTVL.

This clone was counted between two and nine times. The chain couples TRBV6-5 to TRBJ2-6, with D unclear. The CDR3 consists of 15 residues. V lost 2 bases and J 0 bases, leaving 5 bases between the germline ends. The V gene's germline CDR1 is MNHEY and CDR2 SVGAGI. The CDR3 protein is CASSYKVSGANVLTF. The CDR3, as DNA: TGTGCCAGCAGTTACAAGGTCTCTGGGGCCAACGTCCTGACTTTC.